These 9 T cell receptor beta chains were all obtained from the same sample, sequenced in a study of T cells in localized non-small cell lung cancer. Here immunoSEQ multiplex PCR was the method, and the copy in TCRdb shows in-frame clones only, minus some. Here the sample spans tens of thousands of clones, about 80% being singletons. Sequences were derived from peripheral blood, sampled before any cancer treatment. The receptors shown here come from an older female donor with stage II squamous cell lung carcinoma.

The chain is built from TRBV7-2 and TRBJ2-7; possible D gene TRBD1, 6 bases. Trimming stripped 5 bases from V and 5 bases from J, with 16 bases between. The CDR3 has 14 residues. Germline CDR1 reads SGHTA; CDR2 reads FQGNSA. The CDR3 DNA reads TGTGCCAGCAGCGGACAGATCGGGATCAACGAGCAGTACTTC. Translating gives CASSGQIGINEQYF.

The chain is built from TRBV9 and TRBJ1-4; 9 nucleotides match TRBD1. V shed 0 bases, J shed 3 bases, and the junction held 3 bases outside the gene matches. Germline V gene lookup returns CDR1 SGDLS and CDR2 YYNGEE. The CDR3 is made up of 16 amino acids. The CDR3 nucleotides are TGTGCCAGCAGCGTAGGGGGACAGGGCTCTAATGAAAAACTGTTTTTT. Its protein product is CASSVGGQGSNEKLFF.

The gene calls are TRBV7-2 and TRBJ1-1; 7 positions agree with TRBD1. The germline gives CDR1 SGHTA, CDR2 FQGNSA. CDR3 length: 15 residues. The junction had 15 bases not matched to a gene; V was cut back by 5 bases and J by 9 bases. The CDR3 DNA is TGTGCCAGCAGCCTGCGATCGGACAGGACCATCCAAGCTTTCTTT. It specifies CASSLRSDRTIQAFF.

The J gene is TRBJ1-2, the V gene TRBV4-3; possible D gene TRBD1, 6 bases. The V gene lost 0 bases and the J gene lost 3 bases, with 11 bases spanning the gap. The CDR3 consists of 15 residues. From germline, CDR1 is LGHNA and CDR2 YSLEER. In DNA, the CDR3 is TGCGCCAGCAGCCAAGAATGGGGGGCTGACTATGGCTACACCTTC. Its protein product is CASSQEWGADYGYTF.

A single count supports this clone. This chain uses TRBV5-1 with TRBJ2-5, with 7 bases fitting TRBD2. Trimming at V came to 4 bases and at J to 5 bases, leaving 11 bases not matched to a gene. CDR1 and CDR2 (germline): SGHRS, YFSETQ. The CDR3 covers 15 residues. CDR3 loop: CASSQVGTTRETQYF. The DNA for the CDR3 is TGCGCCAGCAGCCAAGTCGGGACTACCCGGGAGACCCAGTACTTC.

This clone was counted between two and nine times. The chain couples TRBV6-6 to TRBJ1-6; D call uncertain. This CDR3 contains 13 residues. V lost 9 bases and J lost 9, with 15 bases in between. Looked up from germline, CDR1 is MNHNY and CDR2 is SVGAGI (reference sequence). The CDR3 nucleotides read TGTGCCAGTTCCGGGGATGAAGGTTCACCCCTCCACTTT. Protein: CASSGDEGSPLHF.

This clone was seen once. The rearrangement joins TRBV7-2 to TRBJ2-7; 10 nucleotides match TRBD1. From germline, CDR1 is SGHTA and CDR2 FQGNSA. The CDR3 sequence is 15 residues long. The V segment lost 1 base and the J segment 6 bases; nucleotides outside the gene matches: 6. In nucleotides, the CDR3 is TGTGCCAGCAGCTTAGTAGACAGGGGGCGAAGCGAGCAGTACTTC. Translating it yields CASSLVDRGRSEQYF.

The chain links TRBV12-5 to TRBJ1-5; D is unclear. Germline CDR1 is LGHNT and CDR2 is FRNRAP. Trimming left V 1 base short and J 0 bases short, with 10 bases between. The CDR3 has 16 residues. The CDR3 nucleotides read TGTGCTAGTGGTTTGGGCCCGGGGTATAGCAATCAGCCCCAGCATTTT. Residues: CASGLGPGYSNQPQHF. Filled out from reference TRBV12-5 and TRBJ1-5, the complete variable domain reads DARVTQTPRHKVTEMGQEVTMRCQPILGHNTVFWYRQTMMQGLELLAYFRNRAPLDDSGMPKDRFSAEMPDATLATLKIQPSEPRDSAVYFCASGLGPGYSNQPQHFGDGTRLSIL.

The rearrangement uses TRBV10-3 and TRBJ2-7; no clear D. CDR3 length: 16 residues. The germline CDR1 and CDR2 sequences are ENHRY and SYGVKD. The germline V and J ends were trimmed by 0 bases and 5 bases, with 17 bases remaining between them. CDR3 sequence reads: CAISESVTRVRNEQYF. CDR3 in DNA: TGTGCCATCAGTGAGTCTGTAACTCGAGTGAGAAACGAGCAGTACTTC.